This entry describes one T cell receptor beta chain. Its antigen remains unidentified. Produced via immunoSEQ multiplex PCR; TCRdb's table is partial and in-frame only. In the table there are about 94,000 clones, roughly 90% of which are singletons. Trimming removed 0 bases from V and 4 bases from J, with 10 bases in between. The CDR3 length is 15 residues. The germline gives CDR1 MGHRA, CDR2 YSYEKL. This sample is part of a study of graft-versus-host responses after intestinal transplantation. Regarding the study as a whole: Recipient marrow showed GvH clones, some seen first in ileum or blood. Those patients showing graft-donor T cell macrochimerism displayed high graft-versus-host to host-versus-graft clonal ratios in allografts.

The gene calls are TRBV4-1 and TRBJ1-5; tentatively, D is TRBD1 (5 bases). This receptor was identified in a human donor who received an intestinal transplant. This specimen consisted of unstimulated CD8+ T cells sorted from spleen or lymph node cells, obtained before intestinal transplant. The CDR3 DNA reads TGCGCCAGCAGCCAAGAATTCGGGGGGAATCAGCCCCAGCATTTT. Its protein is CASSQEFGGNQPQHF.